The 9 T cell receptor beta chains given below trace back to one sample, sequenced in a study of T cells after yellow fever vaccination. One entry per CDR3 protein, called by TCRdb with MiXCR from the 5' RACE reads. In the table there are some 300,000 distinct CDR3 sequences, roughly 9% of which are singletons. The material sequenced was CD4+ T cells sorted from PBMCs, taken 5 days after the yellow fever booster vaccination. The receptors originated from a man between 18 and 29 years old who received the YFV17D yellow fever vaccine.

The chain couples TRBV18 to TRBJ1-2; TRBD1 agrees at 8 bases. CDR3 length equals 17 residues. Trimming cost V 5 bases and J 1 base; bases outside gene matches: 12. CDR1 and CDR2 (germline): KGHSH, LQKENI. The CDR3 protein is CASSSGPEQGDNYGYTF. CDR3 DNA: TGTGCCAGCTCATCAGGACCTGAACAGGGGGATAACTATGGCTACACCTTC.

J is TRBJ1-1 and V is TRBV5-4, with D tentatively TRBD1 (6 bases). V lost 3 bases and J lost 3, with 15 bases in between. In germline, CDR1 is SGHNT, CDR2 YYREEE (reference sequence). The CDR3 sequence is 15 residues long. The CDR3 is CASSSSLQGHTEAFF. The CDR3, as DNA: TGTGCCAGCAGCTCGAGCCTACAGGGTCACACTGAAGCTTTCTTT.

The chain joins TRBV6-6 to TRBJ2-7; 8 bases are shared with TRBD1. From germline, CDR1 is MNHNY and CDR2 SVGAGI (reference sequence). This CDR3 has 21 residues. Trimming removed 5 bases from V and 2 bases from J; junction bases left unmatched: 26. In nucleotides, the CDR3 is TGTGCCAGCAGTCCCGAACAGGGGGTAGGCTTCAGACCACGACAAGCCTACGAGCAGTACTTC. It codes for CASSPEQGVGFRPRQAYEQYF.

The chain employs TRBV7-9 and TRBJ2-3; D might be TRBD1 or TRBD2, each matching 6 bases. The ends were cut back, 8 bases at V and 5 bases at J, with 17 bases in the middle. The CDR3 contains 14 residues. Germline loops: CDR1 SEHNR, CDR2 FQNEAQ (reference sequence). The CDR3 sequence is CASSIGGPVDTQYF. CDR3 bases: TGTGCCAGCTCTATTGGGGGGCCGGTAGATACGCAGTATTTT.

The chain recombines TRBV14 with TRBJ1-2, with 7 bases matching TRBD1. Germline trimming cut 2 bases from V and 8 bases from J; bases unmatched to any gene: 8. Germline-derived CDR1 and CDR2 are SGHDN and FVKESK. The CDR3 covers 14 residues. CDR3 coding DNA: TGTGCCAGCAGCCAAAGGGCAGGGGGATACGGCTACACCTTC. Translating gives CASSQRAGGYGYTF.

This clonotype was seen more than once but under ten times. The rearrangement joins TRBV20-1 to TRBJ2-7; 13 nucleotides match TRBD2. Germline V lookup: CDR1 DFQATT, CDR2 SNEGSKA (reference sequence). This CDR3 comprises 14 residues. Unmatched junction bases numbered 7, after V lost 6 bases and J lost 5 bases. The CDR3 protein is CSADLLAGGHEQYV. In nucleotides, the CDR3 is TGCAGTGCCGACCTACTAGCGGGGGGGCACGAGCAGTACGTC.

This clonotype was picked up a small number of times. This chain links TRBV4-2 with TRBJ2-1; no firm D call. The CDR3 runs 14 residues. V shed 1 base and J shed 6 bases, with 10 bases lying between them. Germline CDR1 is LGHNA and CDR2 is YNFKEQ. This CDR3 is CASSQVSGGNEQFF. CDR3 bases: TGTGCCAGCAGCCAAGTATCGGGCGGCAATGAGCAGTTCTTC.

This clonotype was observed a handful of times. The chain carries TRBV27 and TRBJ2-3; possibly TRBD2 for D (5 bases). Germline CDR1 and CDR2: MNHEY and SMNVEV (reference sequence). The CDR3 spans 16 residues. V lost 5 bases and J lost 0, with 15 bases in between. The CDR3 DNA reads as TGTGCCAGCAGTCAGCTAAGCGGAACTAGCACAGATACGCAGTATTTT. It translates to CASSQLSGTSTDTQYF.

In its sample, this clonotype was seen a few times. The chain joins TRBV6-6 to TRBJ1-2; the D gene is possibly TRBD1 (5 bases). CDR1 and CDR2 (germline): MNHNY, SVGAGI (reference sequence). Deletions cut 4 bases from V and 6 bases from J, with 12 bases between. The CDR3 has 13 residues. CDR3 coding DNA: TGTGCCAGCAGTTCCGCAGGGTGGGATGGCTACACCTTC. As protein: CASSSAGWDGYTF.